This T cell receptor beta chain was sequenced for a study of regulatory T cells in long-lasting Graves disease. Overall study findings and caveats: Only a small sample size was used, which may have cut accuracy. Persistent cases of Graves' showed reduced TCR diversity relative to newly diagnosed patients.

As for time point: persistent/refractory GD, antithyroid drugs over 5 years with positive TRAb. Isolated PBMC RNA provided the starting material for the TCR library. The authors built TCR beta libraries using iRepertoire HTBI primers and Arm-PCR of CDR3 regions. TCRdb itself ran the multiplex PCR reads through MiXCR, one entry per CDR3 protein. The repertoire has around 400,000 distinct CDR3 sequences, roughly 20% of them found once; the top ten carry around 30%. In its sample, this clonotype was seen a few times. Its antigen is not known. The sequences come from peripheral blood mononuclear cells (PBMCs), collected when the disease was refractory, from a patient treated with antithyroid drugs. The sequence was collected from a woman in her thirties or forties with Graves disease.

CDR3 bases: TGCAGTGCCCGGAGGGGGCTCTTACCGTGGGGACAGCCCCAGCATTTT. Protein product: CSARRGLLPWGQPQHF. This rearrangement joins TRBV20-1 to TRBJ1-5; 7 nucleotides agree with TRBD1. Germline trimming cut 6 bases from V and 7 bases from J; bases unmatched to any gene: 18. In germline, CDR1 is DFQATT, CDR2 SNEGSKA (reference sequence). This CDR3 spans 16 amino acids.